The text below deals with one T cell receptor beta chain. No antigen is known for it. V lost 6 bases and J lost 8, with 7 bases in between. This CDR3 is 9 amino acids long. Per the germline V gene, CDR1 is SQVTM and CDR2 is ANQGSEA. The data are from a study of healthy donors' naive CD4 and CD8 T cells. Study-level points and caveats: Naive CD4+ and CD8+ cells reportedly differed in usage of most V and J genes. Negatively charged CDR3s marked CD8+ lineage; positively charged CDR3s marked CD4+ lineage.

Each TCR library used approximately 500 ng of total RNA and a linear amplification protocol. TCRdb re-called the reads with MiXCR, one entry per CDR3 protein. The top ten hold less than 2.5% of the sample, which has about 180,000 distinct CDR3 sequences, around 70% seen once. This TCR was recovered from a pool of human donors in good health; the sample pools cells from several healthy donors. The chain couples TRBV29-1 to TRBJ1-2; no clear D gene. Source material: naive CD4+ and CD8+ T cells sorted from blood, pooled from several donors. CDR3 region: CSVMEGYTF. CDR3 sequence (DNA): TGCAGCGTCATGGAGGGCTACACCTTC.